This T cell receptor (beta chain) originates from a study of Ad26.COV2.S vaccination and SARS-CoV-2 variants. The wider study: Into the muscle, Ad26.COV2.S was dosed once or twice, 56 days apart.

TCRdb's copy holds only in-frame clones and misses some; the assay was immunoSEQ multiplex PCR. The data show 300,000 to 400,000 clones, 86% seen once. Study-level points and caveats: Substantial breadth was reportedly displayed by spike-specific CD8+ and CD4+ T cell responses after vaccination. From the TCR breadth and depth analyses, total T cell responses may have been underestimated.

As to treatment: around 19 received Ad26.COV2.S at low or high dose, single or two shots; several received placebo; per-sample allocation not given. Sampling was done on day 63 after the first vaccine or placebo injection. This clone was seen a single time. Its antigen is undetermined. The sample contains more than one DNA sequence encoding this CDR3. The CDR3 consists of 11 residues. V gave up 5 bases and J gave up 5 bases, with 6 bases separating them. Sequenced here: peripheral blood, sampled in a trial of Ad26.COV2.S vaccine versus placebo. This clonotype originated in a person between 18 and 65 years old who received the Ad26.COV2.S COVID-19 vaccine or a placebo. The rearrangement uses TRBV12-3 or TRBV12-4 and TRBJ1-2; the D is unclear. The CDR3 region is CASSRGYGYTF. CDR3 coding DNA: TGTGCCAGCAGTCGGGGATATGGCTACACCTTC.